A selection of T cell receptor beta chains follows, all from one sample in a study of radiation and T cells in renal cell carcinoma. Measured with immunoSEQ multiplex PCR; TCRdb has only the in-frame clones, and not every one. The data contain about 150,000 clones, about 88% of them singletons. Specimen: blood, collected from a patient whose treatment included radiotherapy and nephrectomy. The receptors originated from a woman in her sixties or seventies with renal cell carcinoma. CDR3s leave out the opening cysteine and the closing phenylalanine or tryptophan.

V | CDR3
TRBV4-1 | ASSQDLASEETQY
TRBV5-6 | ASSFPETLYGYT
TRBV28 | ASRHSIYGYT
TRBV5-1 | ASSIGTGERDEKLF
TRBV9 | ASSVSAGSSGNTIY
TRBV15 | ATSRGTEQETQY
TRBV19 | ASSGDRVGTEAF
TRBV18 | ASSPTGLGSNQPQH
TRBV4-3 | ASSQDWPADQTDTQY
TRBV27 | ASSSTGTDTDTQY
TRBV19 | ASSGVRGNTIY
TRBV5-1 | ASSLVGRDSTDTQY
TRBV5-1 | ASSSAGRGTLNTEAF
TRBV6-1 | ASSVGQGQPQH
TRBV28 | ASSLRDRGTLGYGYT
TRBV2 | ASSSPSGGEGNSPLH
TRBV29-1 | SVASGGYNEQF
TRBV30 | AWSGAAYGYT
TRBV25-1 | ASSAGPHEQY
TRBV19 | ASSRTGTGIGTEAF
TRBV29-1 | SAKRNTEAF
TRBV13 | ASNRGTGELF
TRBV5-1 | ASSSIPGQGLVEQY
TRBV2 | ASRAYGTPGGAF
TRBV4-1 | ASVHSERDTEAF
TRBV9 | ASSVGQGDTEAF
TRBV11-2 | ASSSNPDNNQPQH
TRBV21-1 | ASSKACESTGFSYEQY
TRBV7-2 | ASSLARQGAYEQY
TRBV2 | ASTRKGGPDSYGYT
TRBV7-9 | ASSRGLVADTQY
TRBV29-1 | SARTGQETQY
TRBV21-1 | ASSRRTGVQTEAF
TRBV25-1 | ASSAGSGGNQPQH
TRBV7-9 | ASRTSGGAFEQY
TRBV6-1 | ATTDRGGADTQY
TRBV4-1 | ASSQVGEPMTAYNSPLH
TRBV2 | ASLFRTGDGYGYT
TRBV28 | ASSFLTRRDEQY
TRBV4-3 | ASSQFAGTFNSPLH
TRBV5-6 | ASSLVFPGAQETQY
TRBV6-1 | ASISGTSGYEQY